This passage covers 3 T cell receptor beta chains from one sample sequenced in a study of blood T cell repertoires in COVID-19. Profiled with immunoSEQ multiplex PCR; TCRdb holds only in-frame clones, not every one. Of about 250,000 clones in the sample, about 85% were seen once. The sequencing input was peripheral blood. The receptors originated from a man younger than 35 with active or convalescent COVID-19.

The genes are TRBV19 and TRBJ1-4; weak D call: TRBD1 (5 bases). V lost 9 bases and J 5 bases, leaving 13 bases between the germline ends. CDR1 and CDR2 (germline): LNHDA, SQIVND (reference sequence). The CDR3 runs 13 residues. CDR3 sequence: CASDGGMNEKLFF. CDR3 nucleotide sequence: TGTGCCAGCGATGGGGGGATGAATGAAAAACTGTTTTTT.

The J gene is TRBJ2-7, the V gene TRBV7-9; weak D call: TRBD1 (5 bases). Germline CDR1 reads SEHNR; CDR2 reads FQNEAQ (reference sequence). Trimming removed 4 bases from V and 2 bases from J, with 15 bases in between. This CDR3 contains 15 residues. CDR3 region: CASSSSSLGAYEQYF. In DNA form, the CDR3 reads TGTGCCAGCAGCTCCAGTTCGTTAGGGGCCTACGAGCAGTACTTC.

This chain uses TRBV3-1 (or the pseudogene TRBV3-2) with TRBJ2-7, with 8 positions matching TRBD2. Unmatched junction bases numbered 19, after V lost 5 bases and J lost 7 bases. Germline CDR1 is LGHDT and CDR2 is YNNKEL (reference sequence). The CDR3 covers 17 residues. The chain's CDR3 is CASSYSVFREGSGEQYF. As DNA, the CDR3 is TGTGCCAGCAGCTACTCCGTTTTTCGGGAGGGGTCCGGGGAGCAGTACTTC.